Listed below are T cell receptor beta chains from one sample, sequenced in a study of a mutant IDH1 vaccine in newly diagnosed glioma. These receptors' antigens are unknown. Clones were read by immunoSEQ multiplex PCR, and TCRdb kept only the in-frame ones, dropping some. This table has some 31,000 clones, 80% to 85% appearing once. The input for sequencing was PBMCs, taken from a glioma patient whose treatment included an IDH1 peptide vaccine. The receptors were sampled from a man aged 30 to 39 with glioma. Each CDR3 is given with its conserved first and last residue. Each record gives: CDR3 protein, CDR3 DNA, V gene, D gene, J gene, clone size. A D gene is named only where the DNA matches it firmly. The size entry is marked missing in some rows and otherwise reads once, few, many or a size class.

cdr3_aa: CASSYGPGTGIHGYTF
cdr3_nt: TGTGCCAGCAGTTACGGCCCGGGGACAGGAATCCATGGCTACACCTTC
v_call: TRBV6-5
d_call: TRBD1
j_call: TRBJ1-2
clone_size: .

cdr3_aa: CASSSNTPGLAGGTYEQYF
cdr3_nt: TGCGCCAGCAGCTCCAATACACCGGGACTAGCGGGGGGTACCTACGAGCAGTACTTC
v_call: TRBV5-1
d_call: TRBD2
j_call: TRBJ2-7
clone_size: once

cdr3_aa: CASSLEGADYNEQFF
cdr3_nt: TGTGCCAGCAGCTTGGAAGGGGCGGACTACAATGAGCAGTTCTTC
v_call: TRBV11-3
d_call: .
j_call: TRBJ2-1
clone_size: .

cdr3_aa: CASSYRGPNSPLHF
cdr3_nt: TGTGCCAGCAGTTACCGAGGACCCAATTCACCCCTCCACTTT
v_call: TRBV6-6
d_call: .
j_call: TRBJ1-6
clone_size: .

cdr3_aa: CASSRGTSSNNEQFF
cdr3_nt: TGTGCCAGCAGCCGAGGGACTAGCAGTAACAATGAGCAGTTCTTC
v_call: TRBV7-9
d_call: TRBD2
j_call: TRBJ2-1
clone_size: few

cdr3_aa: CASSRTDYGYTF
cdr3_nt: TGTGCCAGTAGTCGGACGGACTATGGCTACACCTTC
v_call: TRBV19
d_call: .
j_call: TRBJ1-2
clone_size: .

cdr3_aa: CASSLDLGGANEKLFF
cdr3_nt: TGCGCCAGCAGCTTGGATTTAGGGGGGGCGAATGAAAAACTGTTTTTT
v_call: TRBV5-1
d_call: .
j_call: TRBJ1-4
clone_size: .

cdr3_aa: CASSIMRSDEQYF
cdr3_nt: TGTGCCAGTAGTATCATGAGGAGCGACGAGCAGTACTTC
v_call: TRBV19
d_call: .
j_call: TRBJ2-7
clone_size: .

cdr3_aa: CASSLVAGGSGNTIYF
cdr3_nt: TGCGCCAGCAGCTTGGTGGCGGGGGGTTCCGGAAACACCATATATTTT
v_call: TRBV5-1
d_call: .
j_call: TRBJ1-3
clone_size: .

cdr3_aa: CASSPSLGQPQHF
cdr3_nt: TGTGCCAGCAGCCCATCTTTGGGGCAGCCCCAGCATTTT
v_call: TRBV27
d_call: .
j_call: TRBJ1-5
clone_size: .

cdr3_aa: CASSNTGGADYGYTF
cdr3_nt: TGTGCCAGTAGTAACACAGGGGGCGCAGACTATGGCTACACCTTC
v_call: TRBV19
d_call: TRBD1
j_call: TRBJ1-2
clone_size: .

cdr3_aa: CASSFYPGQNTGELFF
cdr3_nt: TGTGCCAGTAGTTTCTATCCGGGACAAAACACCGGGGAGCTGTTTTTT
v_call: TRBV19
d_call: .
j_call: TRBJ2-2
clone_size: .

cdr3_aa: CARNRDFLYGYTF
cdr3_nt: TGTGCCCGGAACCGGGATTTCCTCTATGGCTACACCTTC
v_call: TRBV30
d_call: .
j_call: TRBJ1-2
clone_size: .

cdr3_aa: CASSQEGGVWDGYTF
cdr3_nt: TGTGCCAGCAGCCAAGAAGGGGGCGTATGGGATGGCTACACCTTC
v_call: TRBV4-2
d_call: TRBD1
j_call: TRBJ1-2
clone_size: few

cdr3_aa: CASSFSGTDEETQYF
cdr3_nt: TGCGCCAGCAGCTTTTCCGGGACAGACGAAGAGACCCAGTACTTC
v_call: TRBV5-1
d_call: TRBD1
j_call: TRBJ2-5
clone_size: .

cdr3_aa: CASSSRQGAYEQYF
cdr3_nt: TGTGCCAGCAGTTCGAGACAGGGGGCTTACGAGCAGTACTTC
v_call: TRBV6-5
d_call: TRBD1
j_call: TRBJ2-7
clone_size: .

cdr3_aa: CASSLQGFYEQYF
cdr3_nt: TGTGCCAGCAGCTTGCAGGGATTTTACGAGCAGTACTTC
v_call: TRBV5-6
d_call: .
j_call: TRBJ2-7
clone_size: .

cdr3_aa: CASSLPGLAGAGEQYF
cdr3_nt: TGTGCCAGCAGCTTACCCGGACTAGCGGGGGCAGGCGAGCAGTACTTC
v_call: TRBV5-4
d_call: TRBD2
j_call: TRBJ2-7
clone_size: .

cdr3_aa: CASSPGQGQGTQYF
cdr3_nt: TGCGCCAGCAGCCCAGGACAGGGACAGGGGACCCAGTACTTC
v_call: TRBV5-1
d_call: TRBD1
j_call: TRBJ2-5
clone_size: .

cdr3_aa: CASSDEVTNEKLFF
cdr3_nt: TGTGCCAGTAGTGACGAGGTCACTAATGAAAAACTGTTTTTT
v_call: TRBV19
d_call: .
j_call: TRBJ1-4
clone_size: .

cdr3_aa: CASSPPGGRNTEAFF
cdr3_nt: TGTGCCAGCAGTCCTCCGGGAGGGAGGAACACTGAAGCTTTCTTT
v_call: TRBV7-2
d_call: .
j_call: TRBJ1-1
clone_size: .

cdr3_aa: CASSLNTNRHTEAFF
cdr3_nt: TGTGCCAGCAGCTTGAACACTAACAGACATACTGAAGCTTTCTTT
v_call: TRBV5-6
d_call: .
j_call: TRBJ1-1
clone_size: .

cdr3_aa: CASSGDYGYTF
cdr3_nt: TGTGCCAGCAGTGGGGACTATGGCTACACCTTC
v_call: TRBV2
d_call: .
j_call: TRBJ1-2
clone_size: few

cdr3_aa: CASGYDRSEQYF
cdr3_nt: TGTGCCAGCGGCTACGACCGTTCCGAGCAGTACTTC
v_call: TRBV7-3
d_call: .
j_call: TRBJ2-7
clone_size: .

cdr3_aa: CASSLVGQGNQPQHF
cdr3_nt: TGTGCCAGCAGCCTCGTGGGACAGGGCAATCAGCCCCAGCATTTT
v_call: TRBV6-1
d_call: TRBD1
j_call: TRBJ1-5
clone_size: few

cdr3_aa: CASSNRGRDTGELFF
cdr3_nt: TGTGCCAGCAGTAATCGGGGGCGCGACACCGGGGAGCTGTTTTTT
v_call: TRBV27
d_call: .
j_call: TRBJ2-2
clone_size: .

cdr3_aa: CASSLASGDYEQYF
cdr3_nt: TGTGCCAGCAGCTTAGCTAGCGGGGACTACGAGCAGTACTTC
v_call: TRBV7-2
d_call: TRBD2
j_call: TRBJ2-7
clone_size: .

cdr3_aa: CAWTTEQGSSYNSPLHF
cdr3_nt: TGTGCCTGGACGACGGAACAGGGGAGCTCCTATAATTCACCCCTCCACTTT
v_call: TRBV30
d_call: TRBD1
j_call: TRBJ1-6
clone_size: .

cdr3_aa: CASSERPAGYTF
cdr3_nt: TGTGCCAGCAGTGAGCGGCCAGCCGGCTACACCTTC
v_call: TRBV6-4
d_call: .
j_call: TRBJ1-2
clone_size: .

cdr3_aa: CASSLDYGTNYGYTF
cdr3_nt: TGTGCCAGCAGCTTAGATTACGGGACAAATTATGGCTACACCTTC
v_call: TRBV7-2
d_call: .
j_call: TRBJ1-2
clone_size: .

cdr3_aa: CASSIEATNTEAFF
cdr3_nt: TGTGCCAGCAGTATCGAAGCTACGAACACTGAAGCTTTCTTT
v_call: TRBV6-1
d_call: .
j_call: TRBJ1-1
clone_size: .

cdr3_aa: CASSFGAGGFDEQFF
cdr3_nt: TGTGCCAGCAGTTTTGGTGCGGGAGGGTTTGATGAGCAGTTCTTC
v_call: TRBV28
d_call: TRBD2
j_call: TRBJ2-1
clone_size: few

cdr3_aa: CSVEDLRGTVYEQYF
cdr3_nt: TGCAGCGTTGAAGATCTTAGGGGCACGGTCTACGAGCAGTACTTC
v_call: TRBV29-1
d_call: .
j_call: TRBJ2-7
clone_size: .

cdr3_aa: CASAGSAEGTQYF
cdr3_nt: TGTGCCAGCGCGGGTTCGGCGGAAGGGACGCAGTATTTT
v_call: TRBV27
d_call: .
j_call: TRBJ2-3
clone_size: .

cdr3_aa: CASSDTGATEAFF
cdr3_nt: TGTGCCAGCAGCGATACAGGGGCTACTGAAGCTTTCTTT
v_call: TRBV5-6
d_call: TRBD1
j_call: TRBJ1-1
clone_size: .

cdr3_aa: CASSIEGSDYEQYF
cdr3_nt: TGTGCCAGTAGTATTGAGGGGAGCGACTACGAGCAGTACTTC
v_call: TRBV19
d_call: .
j_call: TRBJ2-7
clone_size: .

cdr3_aa: CASSLKGSGNQPQHF
cdr3_nt: TGTGCCAGCAGCTTGAAGGGGAGCGGCAATCAGCCCCAGCATTTT
v_call: TRBV5-6
d_call: .
j_call: TRBJ1-5
clone_size: once

cdr3_aa: CASSLGVEGFFTEAFF
cdr3_nt: TGTGCCAGCAGCTTGGGGGTGGAGGGGTTTTTCACTGAAGCTTTCTTT
v_call: TRBV7-9
d_call: .
j_call: TRBJ1-1
clone_size: few

cdr3_aa: CASSLAGTGGITGELFF
cdr3_nt: TGTGCCAGCAGCTTGGCCGGGACAGGGGGGATTACCGGGGAGCTGTTTTTT
v_call: TRBV5-6
d_call: TRBD1
j_call: TRBJ2-2
clone_size: .

cdr3_aa: CASSSRLAGEYEQFF
cdr3_nt: TGTGCCAGCAGCTCCCGACTAGCGGGAGAGTATGAGCAGTTCTTC
v_call: TRBV5-4
d_call: TRBD2
j_call: TRBJ2-1
clone_size: .

cdr3_aa: CASSDSRQGRYTF
cdr3_nt: TGTGCCAGCAGTGATTCGAGACAGGGCCGTTACACCTTC
v_call: TRBV6-1
d_call: TRBD1
j_call: TRBJ1-2
clone_size: .

cdr3_aa: CASSGDRAANEKLFF
cdr3_nt: TGTGCCAGCAGTGGGGACAGGGCGGCTAATGAAAAACTGTTTTTT
v_call: TRBV28
d_call: TRBD1
j_call: TRBJ1-4
clone_size: .

cdr3_aa: CASSLGHVSDTQYF
cdr3_nt: TGCGCCAGCAGCTTGGGACATGTTTCAGATACGCAGTATTTT
v_call: TRBV5-1
d_call: .
j_call: TRBJ2-3
clone_size: .

cdr3_aa: CASSSTGTPSGYTF
cdr3_nt: TGTGCCAGCAGTTCGACAGGGACCCCTTCTGGCTACACCTTC
v_call: TRBV28
d_call: TRBD1
j_call: TRBJ1-2
clone_size: .

cdr3_aa: CAGRGAGELFF
cdr3_nt: TGTGCCGGAAGGGGGGCCGGGGAGCTGTTTTTT
v_call: TRBV30
d_call: .
j_call: TRBJ2-2
clone_size: .

cdr3_aa: CSVVSAFETQYF
cdr3_nt: TGCAGCGTTGTTTCGGCTTTCGAGACCCAGTACTTC
v_call: TRBV29-1
d_call: .
j_call: TRBJ2-5
clone_size: .

cdr3_aa: CASSTFDRGRSEQYF
cdr3_nt: TGTGCCAGCAGTACCTTTGACAGGGGTAGGAGCGAGCAGTACTTC
v_call: TRBV2
d_call: TRBD1
j_call: TRBJ2-7
clone_size: .

cdr3_aa: CASTDPPYGYTF
cdr3_nt: TGTGCCAGCACCGACCCCCCCTATGGCTACACCTTC
v_call: TRBV6-5
d_call: .
j_call: TRBJ1-2
clone_size: .

cdr3_aa: CAISVRVNTEAFF
cdr3_nt: TGTGCCATCAGTGTACGGGTAAACACTGAAGCTTTCTTT
v_call: TRBV10-3
d_call: .
j_call: TRBJ1-1
clone_size: .

cdr3_aa: CASRPTSGLTNYGYTF
cdr3_nt: TGTGCCAGCAGGCCTACCTCGGGACTGACTAACTATGGCTACACCTTC
v_call: TRBV28
d_call: .
j_call: TRBJ1-2
clone_size: .

cdr3_aa: CASSPPLAGGSDTQYF
cdr3_nt: TGTGCCAGCAGCCCGCCCCTAGCGGGAGGCTCAGATACGCAGTATTTT
v_call: TRBV7-9
d_call: TRBD2
j_call: TRBJ2-3
clone_size: .